This is a list of T cell receptor beta chains from one sample in a study of regulatory T cells in long-lasting Graves disease. TCRdb reprocessed the multiplex PCR reads with MiXCR, giving one entry per CDR3 protein. The data hold about 350,000 distinct CDR3 sequences, with over 15% observed a single time. These data also formed part of another study, on T cells in Graves' hyperthyroidism and ophthalmopathy.

The sequencing used peripheral blood mononuclear cells (PBMCs), collected at new diagnosis, from a patient treated with antithyroid drugs. The receptors originated from a man aged 35 to 55 with Graves disease. CDR3s include the opening cysteine and the closing phenylalanine or tryptophan. Fields, in order: CDR3 length, J gene, clone size, D gene, V gene, CDR3 protein, CDR3 DNA. D genes are given only for firm matches. Size is stated for part of the rows, as once, few or many counts, or as a class when the clone is expanded.

length: 16
J: TRBJ1-4
size: -
D: TRBD1
V: TRBV7-8
CDR3: CASSLRTGVANEKLFF
DNA: TGTGCCAGCAGCCTACGAACAGGGGTTGCTAATGAAAAACTGTTTTTT

length: 16
J: TRBJ2-1
size: -
D: TRBD2
V: TRBV10-3
CDR3: CAITSGLAGGQNEQFF
DNA: TGTGCCATCACTAGTGGACTAGCGGGGGGGCAGAATGAGCAGTTCTTC

length: 15
J: TRBJ2-1
size: many
D: TRBD2
V: TRBV6-1
CDR3: CASSEAAGGYNEQFF
DNA: TGTGCCAGCAGTGAAGCAGCGGGGGGGTACAATGAGCAGTTCTTC

length: 16
J: TRBJ2-1
size: many
D: TRBD2
V: TRBV2
CDR3: CASSAISRGGKNEQFF
DNA: TGTGCCAGCAGTGCGATCTCGCGGGGGGGCAAGAATGAGCAGTTCTTC

length: 14
J: TRBJ2-2
size: many
D: TRBD2
V: TRBV20-1
CDR3: CSASTGGATGELFF
DNA: TGCAGTGCTAGTACCGGGGGGGCCACCGGGGAGCTGTTTTTT

length: 15
J: TRBJ2-3
size: many
D: TRBD2
V: TRBV18
CDR3: CASSPLAGGSDTQYF
DNA: TGTGCCAGCTCACCCCTAGCGGGGGGTTCAGATACGCAGTATTTT

length: 14
J: TRBJ2-6
size: -
D: -
V: TRBV5-1
CDR3: CASSTDSGANVLTF
DNA: TGCGCCAGCAGCACGGACTCTGGGGCCAACGTCCTGACTTTC

length: 15
J: TRBJ2-7
size: -
D: -
V: TRBV5-1
CDR3: CASSPIPDTSYEQYF
DNA: TGCGCCAGCAGCCCAATACCGGACACAAGCTACGAGCAGTACTTC

length: 14
J: TRBJ2-2
size: -
D: -
V: TRBV24-1
CDR3: CATSDGRRAGELFF
DNA: TGTGCCACCAGTGATGGGAGACGTGCCGGGGAGCTGTTTTTT

length: 17
J: TRBJ2-5
size: many
D: -
V: TRBV6-5
CDR3: CASSYQVPAGAQETQYF
DNA: TGTGCCAGCAGTTACCAAGTCCCTGCGGGGGCACAAGAGACCCAGTACTTC

length: 17
J: TRBJ2-5
size: -
D: -
V: TRBV28
CDR3: CASSLMSGVWSQETQYF
DNA: TGTGCCAGCAGTTTAATGTCCGGGGTTTGGTCTCAAGAGACCCAGTACTTC

length: 15
J: TRBJ2-5
size: many
D: TRBD2
V: TRBV28
CDR3: CASSSGLAGQETQYF
DNA: TGTGCCAGCAGTTCGGGACTAGCGGGGCAAGAGACCCAGTACTTC

length: 15
J: TRBJ1-5
size: many
D: TRBD1
V: TRBV4-1
CDR3: CASSRVGQGNQPQHF
DNA: TGCGCCAGCAGCCGCGTGGGACAGGGCAATCAGCCCCAGCATTTT

length: 11
J: TRBJ2-5
size: many
D: -
V: TRBV7-2
CDR3: CASSPAKTQYF
DNA: TGTGCCAGCAGCCCTGCGAAGACCCAGTACTTC

length: 13
J: TRBJ1-2
size: -
D: -
V: TRBV11-2
CDR3: CASSLGPMRGYTF
DNA: TGTGCCAGCAGCTTAGGGCCGATGCGAGGCTACACCTTC

length: 14
J: TRBJ2-2
size: -
D: -
V: TRBV6-1
CDR3: CASSPAVSTGELFF
DNA: TGCGCCAGCAGTCCCGCGGTTAGCACCGGGGAGCTGTTTTTT

length: 16
J: TRBJ2-2
size: many
D: TRBD1
V: TRBV9
CDR3: CASSPRSGQPAGELFF
DNA: TGTGCCAGCAGCCCCCGTTCGGGACAGCCAGCCGGGGAGCTGTTTTTT

length: 13
J: TRBJ2-1
size: many
D: TRBD1
V: TRBV15
CDR3: CATSRDRGDEQFF
DNA: TGTGCCACCAGCAGGGACAGGGGTGATGAGCAGTTCTTC

length: 16
J: TRBJ2-3
size: few
D: TRBD2
V: TRBV3-1
CDR3: CASSRRTGGSTDTQYF
DNA: TGTGCCAGCAGCCGCCGGACGGGGGGGAGCACAGATACGCAGTATTTT

length: 15
J: TRBJ1-2
size: few
D: TRBD1
V: TRBV20-1
CDR3: CSAPTGTGFYYGYTF
DNA: TGCAGTGCTCCCACCGGGACAGGGTTTTACTATGGCTACACCTTC

length: 12
J: TRBJ1-2
size: -
D: -
V: TRBV6-1
CDR3: CASRRWGTGYTF
DNA: TGTGCCAGCCGGAGATGGGGGACTGGCTACACCTTC

length: 15
J: TRBJ2-5
size: -
D: TRBD1
V: TRBV19
CDR3: CASRSDRDRQETQYF
DNA: TGTGCCAGTAGAAGTGACCGGGACAGACAAGAGACCCAGTACTTC

length: 13
J: TRBJ1-1
size: -
D: -
V: TRBV20-1
CDR3: CSAKGNLNTEAFF
DNA: TGCAGTGCTAAGGGGAATTTAAACACTGAAGCTTTCTTT

length: 17
J: TRBJ2-3
size: -
D: -
V: TRBV28
CDR3: CASIPRPPPLSTDTQYF
DNA: TGTGCCAGCATACCCCGTCCGCCGCCGCTGAGCACAGATACGCAGTATTTT

length: 12
J: TRBJ1-5
size: -
D: -
V: TRBV6-1
CDR3: CASSRFSKPQHF
DNA: TGTGCCAGCAGCCGGTTCTCTAAGCCCCAGCATTTT

length: 15
J: TRBJ2-1
size: many
D: TRBD2
V: TRBV7-3
CDR3: CASSLFGGSYNEQFF
DNA: TGTGCCAGCAGCTTATTCGGGGGGTCCTACAATGAGCAGTTCTTC

length: 16
J: TRBJ2-7
size: -
D: -
V: TRBV19
CDR3: CASRSLMRGGTYEQYF
DNA: TGTGCCAGCAGGTCCCTCATGCGGGGTGGGACCTACGAGCAGTACTTC

length: 15
J: TRBJ1-5
size: few
D: TRBD1
V: TRBV28
CDR3: CASSPGQGGNQPQHF
DNA: TGTGCCAGCAGTCCGGGACAGGGGGGGAATCAGCCCCAGCATTTT

length: 14
J: TRBJ2-5
size: few
D: -
V: TRBV20-1
CDR3: CSARPGLFQETQYF
DNA: TGCAGTGCTAGACCGGGACTGTTCCAAGAGACCCAGTACTTC

length: 16
J: TRBJ2-3
size: few
D: TRBD1
V: TRBV24-1
CDR3: CATQSVGQGVIDTQYF
DNA: TGTGCCACCCAAAGTGTGGGACAGGGGGTCATCGATACGCAGTATTTT

length: 13
J: TRBJ2-1
size: many
D: -
V: TRBV6-1
CDR3: CASQNGAYNEQFF
DNA: TGTGCCAGCCAAAACGGGGCCTACAATGAGCAGTTCTTC

length: 12
J: TRBJ2-3
size: few
D: -
V: TRBV6-1
CDR3: CASSPRIGTQYF
DNA: TGTGCCAGCAGTCCCCGGATAGGAACGCAGTATTTT

length: 14
J: TRBJ1-6
size: few
D: -
V: TRBV7-9
CDR3: CASTTTRGRSPLHF
DNA: TGTGCCAGCACCACGACGAGGGGTAGATCACCCCTCCACTTT

length: 18
J: TRBJ1-2
size: few
D: TRBD1
V: TRBV28
CDR3: CASSSPQDRDNSGHGYTF
DNA: TGTGCCAGCAGCTCTCCCCAGGACAGGGATAACTCGGGACACGGCTACACCTTC

length: 17
J: TRBJ2-5
size: many
D: TRBD2
V: TRBV13
CDR3: CASSPGLAGGQQETQYF
DNA: TGTGCCAGCAGCCCCGGCCTAGCGGGGGGCCAGCAAGAGACCCAGTACTTC

length: 13
J: TRBJ2-1
size: many
D: -
V: TRBV10-3
CDR3: CAITNAQQNEQFF
DNA: TGTGCCATCACCAACGCCCAGCAGAATGAGCAGTTCTTC

length: 12
J: TRBJ1-2
size: -
D: -
V: TRBV28
CDR3: CASSRTYYGYTF
DNA: TGTGCCAGCAGTAGGACATACTATGGCTACACCTTC

length: 14
J: TRBJ1-1
size: many
D: TRBD1
V: TRBV5-4
CDR3: CASSSGGRDTEAFF
DNA: TGTGCCAGCAGCTCAGGGGGCCGCGACACTGAAGCTTTCTTT

length: 11
J: TRBJ2-7
size: many
D: -
V: TRBV30
CDR3: CANGRLYEQYF
DNA: TGTGCCAACGGCAGGCTCTACGAGCAGTACTTC

length: 13
J: TRBJ2-5
size: few
D: -
V: TRBV19
CDR3: CASGTPWSETQYF
DNA: TGTGCCAGTGGGACTCCCTGGTCGGAGACCCAGTACTTC

length: 14
J: TRBJ2-5
size: many
D: TRBD2
V: TRBV20-1
CDR3: CSARGTSGQETQYF
DNA: TGCAGTGCTAGAGGGACTAGCGGCCAAGAGACCCAGTACTTC

length: 16
J: TRBJ1-6
size: few
D: TRBD1
V: TRBV15
CDR3: CATSRDPGQGFSPLHF
DNA: TGTGCCACCAGCAGAGATCCGGGACAGGGGTTTTCACCCCTCCACTTT

length: 14
J: TRBJ1-2
size: -
D: -
V: TRBV12-3/TRBV12-4
CDR3: CASSPKIRAAGYTF
DNA: TGTGCCAGCAGTCCAAAAATCAGGGCTGCGGGCTACACCTTC

length: 15
J: TRBJ2-4
size: many
D: TRBD1
V: TRBV7-2
CDR3: CASSGPTTGWLIQYF
DNA: TGTGCCAGCAGCGGACCGACGACAGGGTGGCTCATTCAGTACTTC